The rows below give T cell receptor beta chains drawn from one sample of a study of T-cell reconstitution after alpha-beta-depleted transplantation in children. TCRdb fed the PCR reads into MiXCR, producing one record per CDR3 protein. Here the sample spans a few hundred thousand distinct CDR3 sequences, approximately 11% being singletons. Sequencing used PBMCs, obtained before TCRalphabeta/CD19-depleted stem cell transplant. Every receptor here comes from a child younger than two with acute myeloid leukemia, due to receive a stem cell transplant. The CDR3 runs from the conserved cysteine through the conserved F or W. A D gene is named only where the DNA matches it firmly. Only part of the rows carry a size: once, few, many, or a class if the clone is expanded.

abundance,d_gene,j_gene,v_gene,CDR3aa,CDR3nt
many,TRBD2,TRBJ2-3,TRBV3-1,CASSPSSGGALDTQYF,TGTGCCAGCAGCCCTAGCAGCGGGGGGGCCTTAGATACGCAGTATTTT
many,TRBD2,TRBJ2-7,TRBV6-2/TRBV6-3,CASSSNGLAGSSYEQYF,TGTGCCAGCAGTTCCAACGGACTAGCGGGGTCTTCCTACGAGCAGTACTTC
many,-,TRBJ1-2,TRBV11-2,CASSRRSYGYTF,TGTGCCAGCAGCAGACGGAGCTATGGCTACACCTTC
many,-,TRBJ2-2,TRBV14,CASSQFVARKNTGELFF,TGTGCCAGCAGCCAATTCGTCGCCAGGAAGAACACCGGGGAGCTGTTTTTT
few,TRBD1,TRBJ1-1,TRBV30,CAWTGGIYTEAFF,TGTGCCTGGACAGGGGGGATTTACACTGAAGCTTTCTTT
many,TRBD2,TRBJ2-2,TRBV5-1,CASSFSSGDTGELFF,TGCGCCAGCAGCTTCTCTAGCGGGGACACCGGGGAGCTGTTTTTT
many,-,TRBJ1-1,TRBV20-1,CSASRVGTEAFF,TGCAGTGCCAGTCGGGTGGGGACTGAAGCTTTCTTT
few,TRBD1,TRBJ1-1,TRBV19,CASSSRTGEAEAFF,TGTGCCAGTAGTTCCCGGACAGGGGAGGCTGAAGCTTTCTTT
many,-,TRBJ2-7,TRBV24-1,CATSGGEWYEQYF,TGTGCCACCAGTGGGGGGGAGTGGTACGAGCAGTACTTC
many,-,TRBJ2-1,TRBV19,CASTIPAAGGRMHEQFF,TGTGCCAGTACCATACCGGCTGCCGGGGGCCGAATGCATGAGCAGTTCTTC
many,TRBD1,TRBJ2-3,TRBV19,CASRQGLSTDTQYF,TGTGCCAGCCGACAGGGCCTCAGCACAGATACGCAGTATTTT
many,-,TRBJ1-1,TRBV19,CASSLPGHTNTEAFF,TGTGCCAGTAGTCTACCGGGACACACGAACACTGAAGCTTTCTTT
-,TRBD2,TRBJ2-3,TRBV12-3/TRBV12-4,CAFSFVRTSGRTHTDTQYF,TGTGCCTTCAGTTTTGTAAGGACTAGCGGGAGGACTCACACAGATACGCAGTATTTT
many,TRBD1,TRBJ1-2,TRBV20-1,CSARLTGTGVGGYTF,TGCAGTGCTAGATTAACCGGGACAGGGGTGGGTGGCTACACCTTC
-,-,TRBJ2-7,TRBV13,CASSMGRGGYEQYF,TGTGCCAGCAGCATGGGACGGGGCGGATACGAGCAGTACTTC
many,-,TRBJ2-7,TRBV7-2,CASSLGHGIYEQYF,TGTGCCAGCAGCTTAGGTCACGGAATCTACGAGCAGTACTTC
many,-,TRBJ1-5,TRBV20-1,CSARSGNYNQPQHF,TGCAGTGCTAGGTCCGGTAATTACAATCAGCCCCAGCATTTT
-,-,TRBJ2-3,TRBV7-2,CASSARLVRTDTQYF,TGTGCCAGCAGCGCCAGACTAGTTCGAACAGATACGCAGTATTTT
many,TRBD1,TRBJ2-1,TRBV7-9,CASSRAGTGKSNEQFF,TGTGCCAGCAGCCGGGCCGGGACAGGGAAGTCCAATGAGCAGTTCTTC
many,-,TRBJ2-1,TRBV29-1,CSVEDDLPGVSYNEQFF,TGCAGCGTTGAAGACGACCTCCCTGGGGTTTCCTACAATGAGCAGTTCTTC
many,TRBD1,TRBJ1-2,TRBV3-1,CASSQSGTGESKGYTF,TGTGCCAGCAGCCAGTCCGGGACAGGGGAGAGTAAAGGCTACACCTTC
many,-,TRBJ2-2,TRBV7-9,CASSLAYRMAAAGELFF,TGTGCCAGCAGCTTAGCCTACAGAATGGCGGCAGCCGGGGAGCTGTTTTTT
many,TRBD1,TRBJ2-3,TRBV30,CAWEGQATDTQYF,TGTGCCTGGGAGGGACAGGCGACAGATACGCAGTATTTT
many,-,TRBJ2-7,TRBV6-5,CASSSTDGYEQYF,TGTGCCAGCAGTTCCACGGACGGATACGAGCAGTACTTC